Each of the 5 T cell receptor beta chains below was sequenced from the same sample in a study of shared clonotypes between healthy human individuals. It was CD45RO-negative cells, positively selected for CCR7, that made up naive CD8 cells, with terminally differentiated effector memory CD45RA+ cells excluded. TCRdb keeps only in-frame clones here, not all; method: immunoSEQ multiplex PCR. The sample records roughly 650,000 clones, 90% to 97% being singletons. Sequencing input: naive CD8+ T cells sorted from blood. The receptors originated from a woman aged 30 to 39 in good health.

The chain is built from TRBV5-1 and TRBJ2-2; TRBD2 matches 13 bases. This CDR3 is built from 16 residues. Germline V gene data show CDR1 as SGHRS and CDR2 as YFSETQ. V dropped 4 bases and J dropped 4; count of bases not matched to a gene: 4. For the CDR3, the DNA is TGCGCCAGCAGCCTGGGACTAGCGGGACGCACCGGGGAGCTGTTTTTT. Translating gives CASSLGLAGRTGELFF.

The J gene is TRBJ2-7, the V gene TRBV10-2, with D tentatively TRBD2 (6 bases). Trimming removed 8 bases from V and 0 bases from J, with 8 bases in between. CDR1 and CDR2 (germline): WSHSY, SAAADI. CDR3 size: 12 residues. CDR3 protein: CASGDFSYEQYF. The CDR3 nucleotides are TGCGCCAGCGGGGACTTCTCCTACGAGCAGTACTTC.

The rearrangement links TRBV25-1 to TRBJ2-7; 9 bases are shared with TRBD1. V shed 5 bases, J shed 3 bases, and the junction held 8 bases outside the gene matches. Germline assignment: CDR1 MGHDK and CDR2 SYGVNS. The CDR3 length is 15 residues. The DNA for the CDR3 is TGTGCCAGCAGTCCGGGACAGGGTTTTCTCTACGAGCAGTACTTC. Amino acid sequence: CASSPGQGFLYEQYF.

V gene TRBV28 combines with J gene TRBJ1-1; D is possibly TRBD1 (6 bases). CDR1 is MDHEN, CDR2 SYDVKM, per germline. The CDR3 has 13 amino acids. The ends were cut back, 4 bases at V and 8 bases at J, with 14 bases in the middle. The CDR3 sequence is CASSSQGGTEAFF. CDR3 DNA sequence: TGTGCCAGCAGTTCCCAAGGTGGGACAGAAGCTTTCTTT.

This chain connects TRBV5-4 to TRBJ1-2, with a weak D call TRBD1 (5 bases). The CDR3 has 15 residues. Germline values: CDR1 SGHNT, CDR2 YYREEE (reference sequence). The ends were cut back, 0 bases at V and 3 bases at J, with 12 bases in the middle. Here the CDR3 DNA reads TGTGCCAGCAGCTTGGTCCAGGGACGGGACTATGGCTACACCTTC. Its protein is CASSLVQGRDYGYTF. Filled out from reference TRBV5-4 and TRBJ1-2, the complete variable domain reads ETGVTQSPTHLIKTRGQQVTLRCSSQSGHNTVSWYQQALGQGPQFIFQYYREEENGRGNFPPRFSGLQFPNYSSELNVNALELDDSALYLCASSLVQGRDYGYTFGSGTRLTVV.